These 11 T cell receptor beta chains were sequenced from one sample in a study of T-cell memory formation after mild COVID-19. TCRdb itself ran the 5' RACE reads through MiXCR, one entry per CDR3 protein. The sample has about 600,000 distinct CDR3 sequences, roughly 21% seen once; the top ten hold roughly 8.1%. The sequencing sample was made of PBMCs or a T cell subset sorted from them (not recorded which). Receptors were obtained from an adult woman who had mild COVID-19 (a few samples of this study predate the infection). Cell type and time point are not known.

CDR3 nucleotides: TGTGCCAGCAGCTTAGGGACTGCCAGAGAGACCCAGTACTTC. It encodes CASSLGTARETQYF. The chain uses TRBV7-6 and TRBJ2-5; the D gene is possibly TRBD2 (5 bases). The CDR3 is 14 amino acids. V dropped 1 base and J dropped 4 bases, with 10 bases sitting between them. Per the germline V gene, CDR1 is SGHVS and CDR2 is FNYEAQ.

The chain uses TRBV20-1 and TRBJ2-3, with TRBD2 identical over 7 bases. With V trimmed by 1 base and J by 1 base, 11 bases remained unmatched. The CDR3 is 17 amino acids. CDR1 DFQATT and CDR2 SNEGSKA come from the germline V gene (reference sequence). The CDR3 protein is CSARGLTRGVGTDTQYF. CDR3 nucleotide sequence: TGCAGTGCTAGAGGCCTCACCCGGGGGGTGGGCACAGATACGCAGTATTTT.

This clonotype has only a few counts. The J gene is TRBJ1-1, the V gene TRBV6-5; perhaps TRBD1 as D (6 bases). Trimming took off 0 bases at V and 1 base at J, with 9 bases between the two ends. Germline V gene sequence: CDR1 MNHEY, CDR2 SVGAGI. The CDR3 has 15 amino acids. The CDR3 is CASSYSRTENTEAFF. Written as DNA, the CDR3 is TGTGCCAGCAGTTACTCGAGGACAGAGAACACTGAAGCTTTCTTT.

V gene TRBV5-1 combines with J gene TRBJ1-1; D is possibly TRBD1 (6 bases). Deletions cut 2 bases from V and 8 bases from J, with 10 bases between. The germline V gene has CDR1 SGHRS and CDR2 YFSETQ. This CDR3 comprises 12 residues. CDR3 in amino acids: CASSLDRLEAFF. The CDR3 region has the DNA TGCGCCAGCAGCTTAGACAGGCTCGAAGCTTTCTTT.

J is TRBJ2-3 and V is TRBV15, with D tentatively TRBD1 or TRBD2 (6 bases each). Germline values: CDR1 LNHNV, CDR2 YYDKDF (reference sequence). The CDR3 covers 14 residues. Deletions cut 4 bases from V and 4 bases from J, with 12 bases between. This CDR3 reads CATSIRGRSDTQYF. The CDR3 DNA reads TGTGCCACCAGCATTCGGGGGCGGTCAGATACGCAGTATTTT.

This sequence joins TRBV6-5 and TRBJ2-7; perhaps TRBD2 as D (6 bases). Germline V lookup: CDR1 MNHEY, CDR2 SVGAGI. V was pared by 8 bases and J by 4 bases, with 12 bases between. The length of the CDR3 is 12 residues. CDR3 residues: CASREISYEQYF. CDR3 DNA sequence: TGTGCCAGCCGGGAGATCTCTTACGAGCAGTACTTC.

This clonotype was detected a few times. This chain joins TRBV4-1 and TRBJ2-7, with 8 bases aligning to TRBD2. The CDR3 has 15 amino acids. Germline assignment: CDR1 MGHRA and CDR2 YSYEKL. The trim removed 1 base at V and 3 bases at J, leaving 5 bases unmatched. The CDR3 DNA is TGCGCCAGCAGCCAAGGTCGGGAGGGACTCTACGAGCAGTACTTC. Protein product: CASSQGREGLYEQYF.

This chain connects TRBV7-2 to TRBJ2-7, with TRBD2 matching 9 bases. This CDR3 has 15 amino acids. From germline, CDR1 is SGHTA and CDR2 FQGNSA. V lost 1 base and J lost 3; bases outside the gene matches: 4. DNA for the CDR3: TGTGCCAGCAGCTTAGTCAGAGCGGGGGGCTACGAGCAGTACTTC. Its translation: CASSLVRAGGYEQYF.

The table lists this clonotype with many counts. At one end, the junction sequence differs from germline, possibly due to a read error. V usage is TRBV20-1 and J usage is TRBJ1-2; possibly TRBD1 for D (6 bases). The germline CDR1 and CDR2 sequences are DFQATT and SNEGSKA (reference sequence). The CDR3 contains 13 residues. The CDR3 coding sequence is TGCAGTGCCAGAGGAGGGGGGTACTATGGCTACACCTTC. This encodes CSARGGGYYGYTF.

The CDR3 spells CASRPWIEIANEQFF. CDR3 nucleotide sequence: TGTGCCAGCAGGCCCTGGATAGAGATAGCCAATGAGCAGTTCTTC. J is TRBJ2-1 and V is TRBV6-1, with D hard to call. The V end was cut by 6 bases, the J end by 6 bases, with 18 bases between. The CDR3 contains 15 residues. Germline CDR1 reads MNHNS; CDR2 reads SASEGT.

This clonotype was counted only a few times. The chain recombines TRBV4-1 with TRBJ2-7; tentative D call: TRBD1 (5 bases). V gave up 2 bases and J gave up 6 bases, with 17 bases separating them. The CDR3 runs to 15 residues. The germline V gene encodes CDR1 MGHRA and CDR2 YSYEKL. The CDR3 bases are TGCGCCAGCAGCCAACAAGAAGGGGCCACCCGCGAGCAGTACTTC. This gives the protein CASSQQEGATREQYF.